These T cell receptor beta chains were read from a single sample in a study of OX40 agonist ivuxolimab in advanced cancers. Profiled with immunoSEQ multiplex PCR; TCRdb holds only in-frame clones, not every one. The sample has 74,000 or so clones, about 92% seen once; the top ten hold approximately 14%. The source material was CD4+ or CD8+ T cells sorted from blood, sampled in a trial of the OX40 agonist ivuxolimab. All receptors derive from an adult with an advanced solid tumor such as melanoma, head and neck, liver or kidney cancer. Each CDR3 is given with its conserved first and last residue. D genes are given only for firm matches. Size is stated for part of the rows, as once, few or many counts, or as a class when the clone is expanded.

TRBJ2-1	NA	TRBD1	TRBV11-2	TGTGCCAGCGCACCGGGACAGGGGGCTTACAATGAGCAGTTCTTC	CASAPGQGAYNEQFF
TRBJ2-7	NA	TRBD2	TRBV9	TGTGCCAGCAGCCAAGGACTAGCGGGGGAAGGCGAGCAGTACTTC	CASSQGLAGEGEQYF
TRBJ2-7	NA	TRBD1	TRBV27	TGTGCCAGCAGTTTATCCCGGACAGGGGAATTGGGCGAGCAGTACTTC	CASSLSRTGELGEQYF
TRBJ1-5	once	NA	TRBV19	TGTGCCGCCGACAGATGGGGGAATCAGCCCCAGCATTTT	CAADRWGNQPQHF
TRBJ1-6	NA	TRBD1	TRBV13	TGTGCCAGCAGCACAGGGGGCTCCTATAATTCACCCCTCCACTTT	CASSTGGSYNSPLHF
TRBJ2-3	NA	NA	TRBV15	TGTGCCACCAGCAGAGAGATCGCAGGAGCAGGAGGCACAGATACGCAGTATTTT	CATSREIAGAGGTDTQYF
TRBJ2-5	NA	TRBD1	TRBV29-1	TGCAGCGTTCTCGGACAGGTCAACCAGTACCAAGAGACCCAGTACTTC	CSVLGQVNQYQETQYF
TRBJ2-7	NA	NA	TRBV7-9	TGTGCCAGCAGCCCCAAGGGGACCTACGAGCAGTACTTC	CASSPKGTYEQYF
TRBJ2-7	NA	TRBD2	TRBV4-1	TGCGCCAGCAGCCAATCCTTAGCGGGGGGGATTTCCTACGAGCAGTACTTC	CASSQSLAGGISYEQYF
TRBJ1-2	NA	TRBD1	TRBV27	TGTGCCAGCAGTACGGGGACAGGGGACTATGGCTACACCTTC	CASSTGTGDYGYTF
TRBJ1-2	once	NA	TRBV7-9	TGTGCCAGCAGCGGAACTAGGGGGGACAACTATGGCTACACCTTC	CASSGTRGDNYGYTF
TRBJ2-5	once	NA	TRBV14	TGTGCCAGCAGCCAACCTTTGGCTAGCGACGGTAAAGAGACCCAGTACTTC	CASSQPLASDGKETQYF
TRBJ2-5	NA	TRBD2	TRBV11-2	TGTGCCAGCAGCCCCCCCGGGGAGGGGGAGACCCAGTACTTC	CASSPPGEGETQYF
TRBJ1-1	NA	NA	TRBV7-8	TGTGCCAGCAGCTTATCCGAGACGGGGAACACTGAAGCTTTCTTT	CASSLSETGNTEAFF
TRBJ2-4	NA	NA	TRBV4-3	TGCGCCAGCAGCCAAGAGTGGTTCTTAGCCAAAAACATTCAGTACTTC	CASSQEWFLAKNIQYF
TRBJ2-5	once	NA	TRBV7-9	TGTGCCAGCAGCTTTCCTTACGGGAATGAGACCCAGTACTTC	CASSFPYGNETQYF
TRBJ2-7	few	TRBD2	TRBV4-3	TGCGCCAGCAGCCAAGAGAGGGGTAGCGGGCGCTACTACGAGCAGTACTTC	CASSQERGSGRYYEQYF
TRBJ2-1	NA	NA	TRBV13	TGTGCCAGCAGCCCCTCCAATGAGCAGTTCTTC	CASSPSNEQFF
TRBJ2-7	NA	TRBD2	TRBV6-5	TGTGCCAGCACCGCTGCGGGGGGGGCTTACGAGCAGTACTTC	CASTAAGGAYEQYF
TRBJ2-1	NA	NA	TRBV7-7	TGTGCCAGCAGCACCGGCCTGGCAGGGCCGAATGAGCAGTTCTTC	CASSTGLAGPNEQFF
TRBJ1-2	NA	NA	TRBV5-4	TGTGCCAGCAGCTTATGGGGGGCGGATGGCTACACCTTC	CASSLWGADGYTF
TRBJ2-5	NA	TRBD2	TRBV28	TGTGCCAGCAGTGAACTGGGGGCGGGAGGATGGCAAGAGACCCAGTACTTC	CASSELGAGGWQETQYF
TRBJ2-5	NA	TRBD1	TRBV9	TGTGCCAGCAGCGGGGACAGCCAAGAGACCCAGTACTTC	CASSGDSQETQYF
TRBJ2-1	NA	TRBD2	TRBV5-4	TGTGCCAGCAGCTTCTCGACTAGCGGGGAACCCTACAATGAGCAGTTCTTC	CASSFSTSGEPYNEQFF
TRBJ2-5	NA	NA	TRBV7-9	TGTGCCAGCAGCTTAGTGATGGTCAGGGATGGGGAGACCCAGTACTTC	CASSLVMVRDGETQYF
TRBJ2-7	NA	TRBD1	TRBV7-2	TGTGCCAGCAGCTCGTCGGACAGGGGACTCCACGAGCAGTACTTC	CASSSSDRGLHEQYF
TRBJ1-2	once	NA	TRBV7-9	TGTGCCAGCAGCTTAGCCCTTGGGGGCTACACCTTC	CASSLALGGYTF
TRBJ2-3	NA	TRBD2	TRBV7-9	TGTGCCAGCAGCCCAAGCGGGGGGACTACAGATACGCAGTATTTT	CASSPSGGTTDTQYF
TRBJ2-7	NA	TRBD1	TRBV11-2	TGTGCCAGCAGCCCCGACAGGGGCGAGCAGTACTTC	CASSPDRGEQYF
TRBJ2-7	once	TRBD2	TRBV4-1	TGCGCCAGCAGCCAAGCCCTAGCGGGGGGTTCCTACGAGCAGTACTTC	CASSQALAGGSYEQYF
TRBJ2-3	once	TRBD1	TRBV5-8	TGTGCCAACGACAGGGGGGGTCGCACAGATACGCAGTATTTT	CANDRGGRTDTQYF
TRBJ1-2	NA	NA	TRBV28	TGTGCCAGCAGTTTCAAAATGGCTATTCTCTATGGCTACACCTTC	CASSFKMAILYGYTF
TRBJ2-2	once	NA	TRBV28	TGTGCCAGCAGCGGCTGGGGAACCGGGGAGCTGTTTTTT	CASSGWGTGELFF
TRBJ1-1	NA	NA	TRBV5-4	TGTGCCAGCAGCTCCCCAGGGAACACTGAAGCTTTCTTT	CASSSPGNTEAFF
TRBJ1-5	NA	TRBD1	TRBV19	TGTGCCAGTAGTACCGGGACAGGAGCGGAACAGCCCCAGCATTTT	CASSTGTGAEQPQHF
TRBJ2-2	once	NA	TRBV10-2	TGCGCCAGCAAAGGCGGTCCGAACACCGGGGAGCTGTTTTTT	CASKGGPNTGELFF
TRBJ2-6	NA	NA	TRBV7-6	TGTGCCAGCAGCTTGGGGCTCTCTGGGGCCAACGTCCTGACTTTC	CASSLGLSGANVLTF
TRBJ1-5	NA	NA	TRBV7-6	TGTGCCAGCAGCTTGGGGGGCGCGAGCAATCAGCCCCAGCATTTT	CASSLGGASNQPQHF
TRBJ2-6	NA	NA	TRBV5-5	TGTGCCAGCAGCCCACACCAGGGCTCTGGGGCCAACGTCCTGACTTTC	CASSPHQGSGANVLTF
TRBJ1-6	NA	TRBD1	TRBV27	TGTGCCAGCAGCCTCGGACAGGGAGTAGAACCCCTCCACTTT	CASSLGQGVEPLHF
TRBJ2-7	NA	NA	TRBV11-2	TGTGCCAGCAGCTTAGAGCCAGGGGGGGGAATCTCCTACGAGCAGTACTTC	CASSLEPGGGISYEQYF
TRBJ1-6	NA	NA	TRBV11-2	TGTGCCAGCAGCCCCCGGGACAACCATTCACCCCTCCACTTT	CASSPRDNHSPLHF
TRBJ2-1	NA	TRBD1	TRBV19	TGTGCCAGTAGTCCTTGGACAGGCAAAGACAATGAGCAGTTCTTC	CASSPWTGKDNEQFF
TRBJ2-1	NA	NA	TRBV9	TGTGCCAGCAGCAATCAGGGACTCTCCTACAATGAGCAGTTCTTC	CASSNQGLSYNEQFF
TRBJ2-7	NA	NA	TRBV7-9	TGTGCCAGCAGCTTAGCGCTGAGGGCCGAGCAGTACTTC	CASSLALRAEQYF
TRBJ2-7	NA	NA	TRBV4-1	TGCGCCAGCAGCCAAGAATGGCAGGAATCCTACGAGCAGTACTTC	CASSQEWQESYEQYF
TRBJ2-2	NA	NA	TRBV7-6	TGTGCCAGCAGCTTAGAATACACCGGGGAGCTGTTTTTT	CASSLEYTGELFF